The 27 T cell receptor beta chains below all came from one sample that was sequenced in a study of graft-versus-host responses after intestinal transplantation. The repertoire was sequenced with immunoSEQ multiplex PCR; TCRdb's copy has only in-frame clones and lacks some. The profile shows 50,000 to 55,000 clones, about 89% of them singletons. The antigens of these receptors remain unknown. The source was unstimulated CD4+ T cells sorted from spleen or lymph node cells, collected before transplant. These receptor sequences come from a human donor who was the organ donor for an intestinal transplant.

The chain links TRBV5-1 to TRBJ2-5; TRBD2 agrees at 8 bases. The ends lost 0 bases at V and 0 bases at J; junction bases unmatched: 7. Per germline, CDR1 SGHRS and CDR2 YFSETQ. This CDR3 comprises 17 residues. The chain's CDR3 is CASSLAVSGSNQETQYF. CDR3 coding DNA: TGCGCCAGCAGCTTGGCCGTGAGCGGGAGCAACCAAGAGACCCAGTACTTC.

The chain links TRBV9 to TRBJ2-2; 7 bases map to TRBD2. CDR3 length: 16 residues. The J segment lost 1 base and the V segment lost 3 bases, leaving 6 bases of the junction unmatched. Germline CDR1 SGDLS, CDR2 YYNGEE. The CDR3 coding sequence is TGTGCCAGCAGCGCGCTAGCGGACCTGAACACCGGGGAGCTGTTTTTT. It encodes CASSALADLNTGELFF.

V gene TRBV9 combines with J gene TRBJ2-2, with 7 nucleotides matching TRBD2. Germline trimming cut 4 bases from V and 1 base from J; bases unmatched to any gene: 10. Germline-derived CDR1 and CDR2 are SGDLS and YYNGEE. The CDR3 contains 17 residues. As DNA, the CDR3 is TGTGCCAGCAGCCTCCAGGAGGCTAGCGGGAACACCGGGGAGCTGTTTTTT. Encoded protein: CASSLQEASGNTGELFF. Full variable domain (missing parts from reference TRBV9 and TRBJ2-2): DSGVTQTPKHLITATGQRVTLRCSPRSGDLSVYWYQQSLDQGLQFLIQYYNGEERAKGNILERFSAQQFPDLHSELNLSSLELGDSALYFCASSLQEASGNTGELFFGEGSRLTVL.

The CDR3 DNA reads as TGTGCCAGCAGCCGCCGGGTAAGCAATCAGCCCCAGCATTTT. Amino acid sequence: CASSRRVSNQPQHF. This chain links TRBV5-6 with TRBJ1-5; the D is unclear. The CDR3 has 14 residues. Germline assignment: CDR1 SGHDT and CDR2 YYEEEE. V lost 4 bases and J lost 1, with 9 bases in between.

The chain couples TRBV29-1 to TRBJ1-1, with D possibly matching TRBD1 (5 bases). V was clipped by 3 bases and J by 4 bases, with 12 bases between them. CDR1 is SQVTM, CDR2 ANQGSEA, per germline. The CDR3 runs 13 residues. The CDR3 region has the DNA TGCAGCGTTGATCTCGCTCAGGGCACTGAAGCTTTCTTT. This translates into CSVDLAQGTEAFF.

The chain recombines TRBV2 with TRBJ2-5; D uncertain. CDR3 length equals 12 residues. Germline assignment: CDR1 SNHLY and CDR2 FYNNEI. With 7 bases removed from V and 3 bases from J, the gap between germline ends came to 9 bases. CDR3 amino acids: CASTLREETQYF. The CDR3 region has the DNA TGTGCCAGCACCCTTAGAGAAGAGACCCAGTACTTC.

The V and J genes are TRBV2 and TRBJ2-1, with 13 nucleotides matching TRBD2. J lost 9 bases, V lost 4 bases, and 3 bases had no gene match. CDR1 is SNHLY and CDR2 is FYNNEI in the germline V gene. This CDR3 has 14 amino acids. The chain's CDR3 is CASSGTSGSIEQFF. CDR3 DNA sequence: TGTGCCAGCAGTGGGACTAGCGGGAGCATTGAGCAGTTCTTC.

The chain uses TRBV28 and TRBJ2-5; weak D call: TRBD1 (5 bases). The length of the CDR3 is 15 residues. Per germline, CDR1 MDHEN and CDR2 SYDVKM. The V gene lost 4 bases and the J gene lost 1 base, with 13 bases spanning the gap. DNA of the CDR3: TGTGCCAGCAGTTCTACCCAGGGCGTCCAAGAGACCCAGTACTTC. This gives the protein CASSSTQGVQETQYF. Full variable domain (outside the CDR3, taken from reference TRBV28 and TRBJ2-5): DVKVTQSSRYLVKRTGEKVFLECVQDMDHENMFWYRQDPGLGLRLIYFSYDVKMKEKGDIPEGYSVSREKKERFSLILESASTNQTSMYLCASSSTQGVQETQYFGPGTRLLVL.

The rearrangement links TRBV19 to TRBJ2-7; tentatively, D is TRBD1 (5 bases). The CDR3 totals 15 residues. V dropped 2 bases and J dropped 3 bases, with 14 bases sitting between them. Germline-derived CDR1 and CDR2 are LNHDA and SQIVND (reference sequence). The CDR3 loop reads CASSIRSGILYEQYF. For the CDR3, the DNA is TGTGCCAGTAGTATACGGTCAGGGATTCTCTACGAGCAGTACTTC. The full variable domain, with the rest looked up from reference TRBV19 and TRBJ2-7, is DGGITQSPKYLFRKEGQNVTLSCEQNLNHDAMYWYRQDPGQGLRLIYYSQIVNDFQKGDIAEGYSVSREKKESFPLTVTSAQKNPTAFYLCASSIRSGILYEQYFGPGTRLTVT.

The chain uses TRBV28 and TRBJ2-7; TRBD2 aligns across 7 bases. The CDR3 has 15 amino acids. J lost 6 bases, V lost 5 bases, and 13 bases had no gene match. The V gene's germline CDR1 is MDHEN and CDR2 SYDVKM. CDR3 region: CASSMGGSALGEQYF. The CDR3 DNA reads TGTGCCAGCAGTATGGGCGGGAGCGCCTTGGGCGAGCAGTACTTC.

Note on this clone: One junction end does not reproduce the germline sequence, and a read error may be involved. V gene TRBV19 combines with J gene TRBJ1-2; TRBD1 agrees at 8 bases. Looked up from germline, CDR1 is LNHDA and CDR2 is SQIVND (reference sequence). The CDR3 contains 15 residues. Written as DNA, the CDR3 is TGTGCCAGTACCCCGTTGGGACAGGCTAACTATGGCTACGCCTTC. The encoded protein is CASTPLGQANYGYAF.

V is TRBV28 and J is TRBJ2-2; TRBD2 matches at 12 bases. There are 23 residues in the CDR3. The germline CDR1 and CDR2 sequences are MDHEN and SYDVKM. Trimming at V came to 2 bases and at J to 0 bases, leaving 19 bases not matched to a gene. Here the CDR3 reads CASSLGTFYADTSGRTNTGELFF. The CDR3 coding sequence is TGTGCCAGCAGTTTAGGTACTTTTTATGCTGATACTAGCGGGAGGACGAACACCGGGGAGCTGTTTTTT.

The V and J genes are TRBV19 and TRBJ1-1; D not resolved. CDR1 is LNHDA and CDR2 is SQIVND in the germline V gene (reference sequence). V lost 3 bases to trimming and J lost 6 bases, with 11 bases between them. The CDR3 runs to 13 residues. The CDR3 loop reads CASSMRGRSEAFF. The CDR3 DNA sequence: TGTGCCAGTAGTATGAGAGGGCGGTCTGAAGCTTTCTTT.

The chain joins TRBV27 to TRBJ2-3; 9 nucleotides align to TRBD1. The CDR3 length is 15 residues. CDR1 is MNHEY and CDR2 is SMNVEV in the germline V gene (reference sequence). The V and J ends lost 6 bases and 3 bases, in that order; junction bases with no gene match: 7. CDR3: CASSLGQGWTDTQYF. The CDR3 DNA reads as TGTGCCAGCAGCCTCGGACAGGGGTGGACAGATACGCAGTATTTT.

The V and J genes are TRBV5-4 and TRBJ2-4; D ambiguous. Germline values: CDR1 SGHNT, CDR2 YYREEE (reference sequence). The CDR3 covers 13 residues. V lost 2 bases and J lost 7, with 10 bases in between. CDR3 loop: CASSLGTVNIQYF. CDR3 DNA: TGTGCCAGCAGCTTAGGAACAGTCAACATTCAGTACTTC.

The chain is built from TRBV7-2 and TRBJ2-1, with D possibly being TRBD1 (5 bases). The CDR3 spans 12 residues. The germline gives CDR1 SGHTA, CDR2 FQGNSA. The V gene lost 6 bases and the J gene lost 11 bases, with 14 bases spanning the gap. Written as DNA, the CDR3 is TGTGCCAGCAGTCAGCGCTGGGGCCAGCAGTTCTTC. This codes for CASSQRWGQQFF.

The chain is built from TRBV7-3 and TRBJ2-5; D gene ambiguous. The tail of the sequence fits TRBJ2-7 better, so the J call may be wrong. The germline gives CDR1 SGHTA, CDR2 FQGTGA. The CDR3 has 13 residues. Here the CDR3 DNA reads TGTGCCAGCAGCCCCAACGGGTACTACGAGCAGTACTTC. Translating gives CASSPNGYYEQYF.

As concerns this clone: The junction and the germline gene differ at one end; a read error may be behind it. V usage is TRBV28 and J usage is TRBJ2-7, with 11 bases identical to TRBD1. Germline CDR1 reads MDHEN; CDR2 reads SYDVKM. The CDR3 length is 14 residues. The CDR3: CGTGGSLGRIEQYF. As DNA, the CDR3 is TGCGGGACAGGGGGATCACTAGGACGAATCGAGCAGTACTTC. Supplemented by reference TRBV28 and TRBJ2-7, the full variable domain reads DVKVTQSSRYLVKRTGEKVFLECVQDMDHENMFWYRQDPGLGLRLIYFSYDVKMKEKGDIPEGYSVSREKKERFSLILESASTNQTSMYLCGTGGSLGRIEQYFGPGTRLTVT.

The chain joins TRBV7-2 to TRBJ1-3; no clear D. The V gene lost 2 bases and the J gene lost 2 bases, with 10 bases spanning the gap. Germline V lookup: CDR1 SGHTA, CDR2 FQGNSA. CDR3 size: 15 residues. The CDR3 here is CASSLKREAGNTIYF. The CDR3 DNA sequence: TGTGCCAGCAGCTTAAAACGGGAGGCTGGAAACACCATATATTTT.

DNA of the CDR3: TGTGCCAGCAGTCCCCCACTAGGCGTTTCCTACGAGCAGTACTTC. Its translation is CASSPPLGVSYEQYF. The V and J genes are TRBV25-1 and TRBJ2-7; TRBD2 is a possible D gene (5 bases). V shed 5 bases and J shed 1 base, with 15 bases lying between them. The germline gives CDR1 MGHDK, CDR2 SYGVNS. CDR3 length: 15 amino acids.

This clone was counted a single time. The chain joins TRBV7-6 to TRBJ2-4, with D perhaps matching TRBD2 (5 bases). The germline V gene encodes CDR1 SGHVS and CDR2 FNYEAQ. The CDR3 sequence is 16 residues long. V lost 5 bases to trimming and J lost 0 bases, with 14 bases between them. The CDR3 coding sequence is TGTGCCAGCAGCCCCACGGGGAGCCTAGCCAAAAACATTCAGTACTTC. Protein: CASSPTGSLAKNIQYF.

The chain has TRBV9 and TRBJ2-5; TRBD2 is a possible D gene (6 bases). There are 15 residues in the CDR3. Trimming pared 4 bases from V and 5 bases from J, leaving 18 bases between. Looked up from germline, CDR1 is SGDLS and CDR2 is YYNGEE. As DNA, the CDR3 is TGTGCCAGCAGCCTAGGTTCGGGGGACGCGGAGACCCAGTACTTC. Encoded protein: CASSLGSGDAETQYF.

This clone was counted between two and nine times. The CDR3 protein is CASSAQGGTGELFF. In nucleotides, the CDR3 is TGTGCCAGCAGTGCACAGGGGGGCACCGGGGAGCTGTTTTTT. This chain connects TRBV6-4 to TRBJ2-2, with TRBD1 matching 8 bases. This CDR3 spans 14 amino acids. CDR1 is MRHNA and CDR2 is SNTAGT in the germline V gene. V trimming: 4 bases; J trimming: 4 bases; junction bases outside the gene matches: 2.

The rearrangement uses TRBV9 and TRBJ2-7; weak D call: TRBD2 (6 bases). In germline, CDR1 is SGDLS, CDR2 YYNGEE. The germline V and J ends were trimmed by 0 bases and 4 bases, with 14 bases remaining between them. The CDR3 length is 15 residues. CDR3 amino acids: CASSVDAGSTYEQYF. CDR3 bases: TGTGCCAGCAGCGTAGATGCCGGGAGCACTTACGAGCAGTACTTC.

The chain's CDR3 is CASSESSGRTDTQYF. The CDR3 bases are TGTGCCAGCAGCGAGAGTAGCGGGAGGACAGATACGCAGTATTTT. The chain carries TRBV9 and TRBJ2-3, with 10 bases fitting TRBD2. This CDR3 has 15 residues. Germline V gives CDR1 SGDLS, CDR2 YYNGEE. After removal of 3 bases from V and 3 bases from J, the junction contained 4 bases not matched to a gene.

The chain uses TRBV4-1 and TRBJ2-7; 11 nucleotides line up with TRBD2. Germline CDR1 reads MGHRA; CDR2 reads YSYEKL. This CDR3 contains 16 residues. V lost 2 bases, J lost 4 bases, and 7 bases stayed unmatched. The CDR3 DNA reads TGCGCCAGCAGCCAACAAATTACTAGCGGGAGTTACGAGCAGTACTTC. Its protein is CASSQQITSGSYEQYF.

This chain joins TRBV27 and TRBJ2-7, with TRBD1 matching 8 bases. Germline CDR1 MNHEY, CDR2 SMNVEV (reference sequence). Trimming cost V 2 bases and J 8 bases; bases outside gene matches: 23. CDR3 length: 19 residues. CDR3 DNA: TGTGCCAGCAGTTTAGAGATTCCAGGGGGCCGGCTCTTCGTCTTACAGCAGTACTTC. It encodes CASSLEIPGGRLFVLQQYF.